The 20 T cell receptor beta chains listed next were all sequenced from one sample in a study of blood T cells in healthy people across ages (dated by TCRdb to the mid-2010s). The library was produced with 5' RACE. Sequencing relied on an Illumina HiSeq 2500. A second PCR of about 6 to 12 cycles was run with a J-beta primer mix and a sample-barcoded 5' primer. Starting from the raw public reads, TCRdb applied fastp trimming at Q25, assembled clones with MiXCR and retained in-frame beta chains. When rows share a CDR3 protein, they turn into one entry using the most common DNA and genes. The sample table shows approximately 600,000 distinct CDR3 sequences, and 58% are seen once. The top ten constitute roughly 34% of the sample. Sample: blood. The receptors derive from a man in his 60s in good health.

V gene TRBV7-9 combines with J gene TRBJ1-2; maybe TRBD1 (5 bases). Trimming cost V 2 bases and J 0 bases, with 10 bases left between them. Germline CDR1 is SEHNR and CDR2 is FQNEAQ (reference sequence). CDR3 length: 15 residues. The CDR3 nucleotides are TGTGCCAGCAGCTTATTGGGGGGAGCTAACTATGGCTACACCTTC. Encoded protein: CASSLLGGANYGYTF.

This clonotype was seen only once. The rearrangement links TRBV5-1 to TRBJ2-5, with TRBD1 identical over 12 bases. The CDR3 consists of 17 residues. The germline CDR1 and CDR2 sequences are SGHRS and YFSETQ. The J segment lost 4 bases and the V segment lost 3 bases, leaving 10 bases of the junction unmatched. CDR3 coding DNA: TGCGCCAGCAGCTCCCCGGGACAGGGGGCTTCTCGAGAGACCCAGTACTTC. Amino acid sequence: CASSSPGQGASRETQYF. The full variable domain, with the rest looked up from reference TRBV5-1 and TRBJ2-5, is KAGVTQTPRYLIKTRGQQVTLSCSPISGHRSVSWYQQTPGQGLQFLFEYFSETQRNKGNFPGRFSGRQFSNSRSEMNVSTLELGDSALYLCASSSPGQGASRETQYFGPGTRLLVL.

The rearrangement joins TRBV2 to TRBJ1-2; tentatively, D is TRBD1 (5 bases). This CDR3 is 14 amino acids long. Germline V lookup: CDR1 SNHLY, CDR2 FYNNEI. The V gene lost 7 bases and the J gene lost 0 bases, with 12 bases spanning the gap. As DNA, the CDR3 is TGTGCCAGCAATGGGGCACTCGCTAACTATGGCTACACCTTC. Translation: CASNGALANYGYTF.

As for this clonotype: Its ends do not fully match the called genes, so a read error is possible. V and J are TRBV28 and TRBJ2-7, with D perhaps matching TRBD1 or TRBD2 (5 bases each). Germline values: CDR1 MDHEN, CDR2 SYDVKM. The CDR3 sequence is 12 residues long. The CDR3 region is CASSLRGYERYF. The CDR3 nucleotides read TGTGCCAGCAGTTTGAGGGGCTACGAGCGGTACTTC.

The rearrangement uses TRBV6-2 or TRBV6-3 and TRBJ2-3; D might be TRBD2 (5 bases). The CDR3 runs 15 residues. Trimming cost V 2 bases and J 1 base, with 10 bases left between them. Per germline, CDR1 MNHEY and CDR2 SVGEGT. CDR3 in DNA: TGTGCCAGCAGTTACGGGAGCCGGCGCACAGATACGCAGTATTTT. Amino acid sequence: CASSYGSRRTDTQYF.

The rearrangement uses TRBV10-3 and TRBJ2-7, with TRBD1 identical over 8 bases. Germline V gene sequence: CDR1 ENHRY, CDR2 SYGVKD. Trimming at V came to 6 bases and at J to 3 bases, leaving 10 bases not matched to a gene. There are 15 residues in the CDR3. The CDR3 protein is CAISAGQGTDYEQYF. The CDR3 bases are TGTGCCATCAGCGCAGGACAGGGCACGGACTACGAGCAGTACTTC.

The chain employs TRBV6-6 and TRBJ1-1, with TRBD1 identical over 9 bases. The J segment lost 6 bases and the V segment lost 2 bases, leaving 4 bases of the junction unmatched. CDR1 and CDR2 (germline): MNHNY, SVGAGI (reference sequence). The CDR3 is 14 amino acids. The CDR3 nucleotides read TGTGCCAGCAGTTACATGGGACAGGGCCCTGAAGCTTTCTTT. It yields the protein CASSYMGQGPEAFF.

This clonotype was found once. The chain is built from TRBV12-3 or TRBV12-4 and TRBJ1-2, with D possibly TRBD1 on 6 matching bases. V was shortened by 4 bases and J by 4 bases, with 13 bases between the two germline ends. The CDR3 contains 14 residues. For the CDR3, the DNA is TGTGCCAGCAGTTCTACAGGGTCGGGCTATGGCTACACCTTC. Amino acids: CASSSTGSGYGYTF.

The V gene is TRBV6-5, the J gene TRBJ1-4, with D unclear. CDR1 and CDR2 from the germline V gene are MNHEY and SVGAGI. V was cut by 5 bases and J by 3 bases, with 13 bases left in between. This CDR3 has 15 residues. Here the CDR3 DNA reads TGTGCCAGCAGTCAGACCGCTGGGCCTAATGAAAAACTGTTTTTT. This codes for CASSQTAGPNEKLFF.

There are a few counts of this clonotype. The chain is built from TRBV27 and TRBJ2-5, with TRBD1 matching over 12 bases. V shed 6 bases, J shed 1 base, and the junction held 6 bases outside the gene matches. CDR3 length equals 16 residues. Germline V CDR1 and CDR2: MNHEY, SMNVEV (reference sequence). The chain's CDR3 is CASSKGTGGPQETQYF. CDR3 nucleotide sequence: TGTGCCAGCAGCAAAGGGACAGGGGGCCCCCAAGAGACCCAGTACTTC.

J is TRBJ2-1 and V is TRBV4-2, with 13 bases fitting TRBD2. The CDR3 spans 17 residues. Germline V gene data show CDR1 as LGHNA and CDR2 as YNFKEQ. The junction had 10 bases not matched to a gene; V was cut back by 3 bases and J by 8 bases. The CDR3 is CASSQGATSGGEYEQFF. The CDR3 DNA sequence: TGTGCCAGCAGCCAGGGCGCCACTAGCGGGGGGGAGTATGAGCAGTTCTTC.

Ten or more counts support this clonotype. The chain has TRBV6-1 and TRBJ2-3, with 7 bases matching TRBD2. The CDR3 sequence is 14 residues long. With V trimmed by 7 bases and J by 2 bases, 6 bases remained unmatched. Per germline, CDR1 MNHNS and CDR2 SASEGT. The CDR3, as DNA: TGTGCCAGCATGATGGGGGGGAACACAGATACGCAGTATTTT. This codes for CASMMGGNTDTQYF.

This clonotype was picked up a small number of times. V usage is TRBV12-3 or TRBV12-4 and J usage is TRBJ2-5, with TRBD1 identical over 9 bases. The CDR3 is 12 amino acids. Trimming cost V 8 bases and J 9 bases; bases outside gene matches: 7. Written as DNA, the CDR3 is TGTGCCAGCCGAACAGGGGGCGGGGCCCAGTACTTC. It translates to CASRTGGGAQYF.

This clonotype has only a few counts. The gene calls are TRBV9 and TRBJ1-4; D is perhaps TRBD1 (5 bases). Germline CDR1 is SGDLS and CDR2 is YYNGEE. The CDR3 covers 19 residues. V was trimmed by 4 bases and J by 4 bases, leaving 26 bases between them. This chain's CDR3 is CASSPNHPNGVDNNEKLFF. CDR3 coding DNA: TGTGCCAGCAGCCCCAATCATCCCAATGGGGTGGACAATAATGAAAAACTGTTTTTT.

With regard to this clonotype: One end of the junction does not line up with germline, which may come from a read error. This rearrangement joins TRBV28 to TRBJ2-4; D ambiguous. This CDR3 contains 15 residues. The V gene's germline CDR1 is MDHEN and CDR2 SYDVKM. As DNA, the CDR3 is TGTGCCGGCAGCCCTAAAAGTGACGCCAAAAACATTCAGTACTTC. Residues: CAGSPKSDAKNIQYF.

This clonotype appeared a few times. This sequence joins TRBV21-1 and TRBJ1-2; the table assigns TRBD1, which was not confirmed against the DNA. TRBV21-1 is designated a pseudogene. This CDR3 is built from 12 residues. The CDR3 sequence: CASNRPPHGYTF. CDR3 nucleotides: TGTGCCAGCAACAGGCCCCCCCATGGCTACACCTTC.

The rearrangement joins TRBV6-1 to TRBJ2-4; D is perhaps TRBD1 (7 bases). The J call may be mistaken, given a closer DNA end match to TRBJ2-5. Germline CDR1 reads MNHNS; CDR2 reads SASEGT. The CDR3 totals 13 residues. The CDR3 DNA reads as TGTGCCAGCAGTGAAAGACAGGGAGGGACCCAGTACTTC. Amino acid sequence: CASSERQGGTQYF.

V usage is TRBV20-1 and J usage is TRBJ2-5; D possibly matches TRBD1 or TRBD2 (6 bases each). The CDR3 covers 16 residues. The germline V gene has CDR1 DFQATT and CDR2 SNEGSKA (reference sequence). With 5 bases removed from V and 4 bases from J, the gap between germline ends came to 23 bases. The CDR3 region has the DNA TGCAGTGCTGGCCCCTGGGTTAGGGGGGTGCGAGAGACCCAGTACTTC. This gives the protein CSAGPWVRGVRETQYF.

The DNA for the CDR3 is TGTGCCACCAGCAGAGATCGGGGATCGGAGGGAAACACCATATATTTT. Translating gives CATSRDRGSEGNTIYF. The chain joins TRBV15 to TRBJ1-3, with D uncertain. The CDR3 has 16 residues. V was pared by 0 bases and J by 4 bases, with 13 bases between. Germline V gene lookup returns CDR1 LNHNV and CDR2 YYDKDF (reference sequence). Combining the CDR3 with reference TRBV15 and TRBJ1-3 gives the whole variable domain DAMVIQNPRYQVTQFGKPVTLSCSQTLNHNVMYWYQQKSSQAPKLLFHYYDKDFNNEADTPDNFQSRRPNTSFCFLDIRSPGLGDTAMYLCATSRDRGSEGNTIYFGEGSWLTVV.

This clonotype occurred a few times. With a much larger clone just one base away, this may be a read error. The CDR3 loop reads CASSVNSRSDTQYF. In DNA form, the CDR3 reads TGTGCCAGCAGTGTAAACAGCAGGTCGGATACGCAGTATTTT. This chain connects TRBV12-3 or TRBV12-4 to TRBJ2-3; D is uncertain. The CDR3 is 14 residues long. V lost 5 bases and J lost 6, with 15 bases in between.